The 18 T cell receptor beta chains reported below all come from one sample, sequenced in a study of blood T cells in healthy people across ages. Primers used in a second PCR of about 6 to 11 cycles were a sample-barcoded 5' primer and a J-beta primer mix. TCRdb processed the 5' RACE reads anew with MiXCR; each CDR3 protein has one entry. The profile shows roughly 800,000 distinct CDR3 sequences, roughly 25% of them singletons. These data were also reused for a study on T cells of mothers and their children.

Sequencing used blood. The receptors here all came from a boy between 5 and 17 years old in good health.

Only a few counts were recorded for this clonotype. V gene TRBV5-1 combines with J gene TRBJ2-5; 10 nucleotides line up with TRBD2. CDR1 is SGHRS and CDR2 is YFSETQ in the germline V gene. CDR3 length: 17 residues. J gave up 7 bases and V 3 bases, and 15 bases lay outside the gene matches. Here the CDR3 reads CASSSPGLAQGVGTQYF. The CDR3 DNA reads TGCGCCAGCAGCTCACCGGGACTAGCGCAAGGCGTTGGGACCCAGTACTTC.

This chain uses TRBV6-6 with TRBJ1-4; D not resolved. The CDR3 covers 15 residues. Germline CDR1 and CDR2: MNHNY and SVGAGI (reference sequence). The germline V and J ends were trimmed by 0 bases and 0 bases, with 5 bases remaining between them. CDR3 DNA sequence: TGTGCCAGCAGTTACTCTTCAGCAACTAATGAAAAACTGTTTTTT. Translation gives CASSYSSATNEKLFF.

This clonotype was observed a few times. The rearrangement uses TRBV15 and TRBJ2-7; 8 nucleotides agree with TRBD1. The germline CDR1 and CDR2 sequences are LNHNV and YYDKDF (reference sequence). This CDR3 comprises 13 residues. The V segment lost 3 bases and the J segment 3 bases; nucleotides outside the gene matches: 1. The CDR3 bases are TGTGCCACCAGCAGTACAGGGGGCTACGAGCAGTACTTC. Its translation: CATSSTGGYEQYF.

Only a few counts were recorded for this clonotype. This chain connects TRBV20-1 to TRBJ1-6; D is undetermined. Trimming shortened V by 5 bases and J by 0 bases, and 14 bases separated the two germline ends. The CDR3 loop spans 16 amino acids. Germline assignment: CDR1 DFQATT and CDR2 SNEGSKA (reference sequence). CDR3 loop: CSAPGRGNSYNSPLHF. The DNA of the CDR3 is TGCAGTGCTCCTGGACGGGGAAACTCCTATAATTCACCCCTCCACTTT.

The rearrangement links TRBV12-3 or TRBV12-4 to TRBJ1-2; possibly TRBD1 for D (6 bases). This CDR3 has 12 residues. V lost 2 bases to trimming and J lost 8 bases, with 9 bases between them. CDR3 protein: CASSLIRGGYTF. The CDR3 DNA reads TGTGCCAGCAGTTTAATCAGGGGAGGCTACACCTTC.

CDR3 nucleotide sequence: TGTGCCATCGCCGAACAGGGGGGTAATTCACCCCTCCACTTT. This codes for CAIAEQGGNSPLHF. The chain couples TRBV10-3 to TRBJ1-6; TRBD1 matches 8 bases. The CDR3 contains 14 residues. Germline V gives CDR1 ENHRY, CDR2 SYGVKD. Trimming removed 8 bases from V and 6 bases from J; junction bases left unmatched: 6.

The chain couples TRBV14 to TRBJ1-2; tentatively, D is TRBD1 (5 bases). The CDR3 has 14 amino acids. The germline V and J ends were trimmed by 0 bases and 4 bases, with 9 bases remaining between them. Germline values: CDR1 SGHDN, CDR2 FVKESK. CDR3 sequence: CASSQEGDFYGYTF. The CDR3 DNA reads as TGTGCCAGCAGCCAAGAAGGGGATTTCTATGGCTACACCTTC.

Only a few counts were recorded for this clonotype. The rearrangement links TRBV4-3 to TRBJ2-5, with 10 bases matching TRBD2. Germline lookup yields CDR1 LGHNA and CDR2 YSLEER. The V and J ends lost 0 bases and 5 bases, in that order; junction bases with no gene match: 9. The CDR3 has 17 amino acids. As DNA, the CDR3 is TGCGCCAGCAGCCAAGAGCTCGGGCTAGCGGGAGCGGAGACCCAGTACTTC. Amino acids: CASSQELGLAGAETQYF.

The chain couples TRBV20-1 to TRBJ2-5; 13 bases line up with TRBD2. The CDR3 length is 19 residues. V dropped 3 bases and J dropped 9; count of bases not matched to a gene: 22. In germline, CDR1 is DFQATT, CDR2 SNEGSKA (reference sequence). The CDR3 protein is CSASTTGTSGIDRVLAQYF. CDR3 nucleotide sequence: TGCAGTGCTAGTACCACCGGGACTAGCGGGATCGACCGCGTATTGGCCCAGTACTTC.

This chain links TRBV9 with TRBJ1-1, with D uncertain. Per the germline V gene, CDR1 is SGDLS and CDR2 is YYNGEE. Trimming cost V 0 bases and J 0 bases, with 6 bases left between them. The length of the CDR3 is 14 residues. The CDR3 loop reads CASSVDSMNTEAFF. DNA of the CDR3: TGTGCCAGCAGCGTAGACAGTATGAACACTGAAGCTTTCTTT.

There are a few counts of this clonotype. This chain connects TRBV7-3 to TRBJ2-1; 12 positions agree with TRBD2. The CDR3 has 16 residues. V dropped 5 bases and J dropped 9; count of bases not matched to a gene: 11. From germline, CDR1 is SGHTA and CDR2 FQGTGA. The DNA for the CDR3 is TGTGCCAGCAGCCCGAAGACTAGCGGGAGTCGGGGTGAGCAGTTCTTC. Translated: CASSPKTSGSRGEQFF.

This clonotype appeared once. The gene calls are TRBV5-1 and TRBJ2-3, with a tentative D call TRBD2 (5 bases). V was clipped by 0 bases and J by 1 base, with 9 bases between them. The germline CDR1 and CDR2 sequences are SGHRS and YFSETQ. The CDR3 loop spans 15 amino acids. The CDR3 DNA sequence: TGCGCCAGCAGCTTGGATCTACTAGGCACAGATACGCAGTATTTT. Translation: CASSLDLLGTDTQYF.

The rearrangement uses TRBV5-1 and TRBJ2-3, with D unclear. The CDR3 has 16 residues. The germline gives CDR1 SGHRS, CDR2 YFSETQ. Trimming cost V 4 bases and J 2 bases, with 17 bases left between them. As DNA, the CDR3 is TGCGCCAGCAGCGCGACCGGCTCCTGGATCACAGATACGCAGTATTTT. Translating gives CASSATGSWITDTQYF.

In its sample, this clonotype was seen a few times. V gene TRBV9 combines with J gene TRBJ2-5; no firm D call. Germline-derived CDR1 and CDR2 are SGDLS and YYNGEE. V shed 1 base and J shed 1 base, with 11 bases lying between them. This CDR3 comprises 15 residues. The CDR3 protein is CASSVLVEVQETQYF. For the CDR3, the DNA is TGTGCCAGCAGCGTACTAGTCGAAGTCCAAGAGACCCAGTACTTC.

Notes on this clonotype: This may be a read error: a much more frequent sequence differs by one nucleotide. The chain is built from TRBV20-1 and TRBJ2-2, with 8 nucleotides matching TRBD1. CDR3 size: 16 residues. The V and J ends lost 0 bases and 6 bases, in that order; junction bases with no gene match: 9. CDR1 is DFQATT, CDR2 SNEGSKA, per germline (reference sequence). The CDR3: CSARDLETGEAGELFF. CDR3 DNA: TGCAGTGCTAGAGATCTTGAGACAGGGGAAGCCGGGGAGCTGTTTTTT.

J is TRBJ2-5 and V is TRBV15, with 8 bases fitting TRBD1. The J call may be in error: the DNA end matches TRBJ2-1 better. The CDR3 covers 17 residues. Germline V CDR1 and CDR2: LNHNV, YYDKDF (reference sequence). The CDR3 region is CATSRTTYRGSNNEQFF. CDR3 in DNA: TGTGCCACCAGCAGGACGACATACAGGGGGTCAAACAATGAGCAGTTCTTC.

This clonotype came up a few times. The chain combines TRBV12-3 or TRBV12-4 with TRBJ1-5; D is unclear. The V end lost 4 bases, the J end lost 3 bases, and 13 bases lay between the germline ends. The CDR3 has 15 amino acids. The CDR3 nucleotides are TGTGCCAGCAGTTCGCCAGACACCTACAATCAGCCCCAGCATTTT. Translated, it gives CASSSPDTYNQPQHF.

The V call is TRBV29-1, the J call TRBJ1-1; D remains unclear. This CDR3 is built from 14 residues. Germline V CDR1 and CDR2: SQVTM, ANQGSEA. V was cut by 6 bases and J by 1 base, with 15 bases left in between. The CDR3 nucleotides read TGCAGCGTCCATGCTACAATCGGGAACACTGAAGCTTTCTTT. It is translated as CSVHATIGNTEAFF.